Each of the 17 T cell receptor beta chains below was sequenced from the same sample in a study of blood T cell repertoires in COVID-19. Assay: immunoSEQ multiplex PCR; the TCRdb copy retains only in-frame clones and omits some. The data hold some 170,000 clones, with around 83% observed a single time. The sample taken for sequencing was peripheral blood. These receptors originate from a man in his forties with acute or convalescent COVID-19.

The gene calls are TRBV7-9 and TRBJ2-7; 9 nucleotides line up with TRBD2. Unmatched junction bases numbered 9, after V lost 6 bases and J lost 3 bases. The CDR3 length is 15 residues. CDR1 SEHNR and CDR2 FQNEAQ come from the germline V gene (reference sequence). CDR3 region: CASSSISGGIYEQYF. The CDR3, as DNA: TGTGCCAGCAGTTCGATCAGCGGGGGGATCTACGAGCAGTACTTC.

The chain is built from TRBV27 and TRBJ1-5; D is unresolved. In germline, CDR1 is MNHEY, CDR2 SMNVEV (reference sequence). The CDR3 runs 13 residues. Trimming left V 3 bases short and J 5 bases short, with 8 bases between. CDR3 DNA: TGTGCCAGCAGTTTCGGTCGGTATCAGCCCCAGCATTTT. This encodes CASSFGRYQPQHF.

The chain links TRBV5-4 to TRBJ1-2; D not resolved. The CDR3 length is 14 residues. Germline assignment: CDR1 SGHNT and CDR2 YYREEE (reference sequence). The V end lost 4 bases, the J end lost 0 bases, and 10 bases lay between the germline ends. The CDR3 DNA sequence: TGTGCCAGCAGCCGGGTACAAGCTAACTATGGCTACACCTTC. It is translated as CASSRVQANYGYTF.

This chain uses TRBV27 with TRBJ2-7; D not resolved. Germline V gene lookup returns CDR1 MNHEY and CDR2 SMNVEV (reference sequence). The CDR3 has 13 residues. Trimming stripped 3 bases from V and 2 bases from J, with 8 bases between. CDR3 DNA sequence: TGTGCCAGCAGTTTTGGCCTCCCCTACGAGCAGTACTTC. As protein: CASSFGLPYEQYF.

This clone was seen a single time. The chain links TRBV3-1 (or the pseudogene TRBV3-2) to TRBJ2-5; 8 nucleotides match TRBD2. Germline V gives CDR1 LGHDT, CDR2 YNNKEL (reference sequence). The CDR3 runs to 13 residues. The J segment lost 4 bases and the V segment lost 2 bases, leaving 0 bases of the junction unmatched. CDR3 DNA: TGTGCCAGCAGCCAACGGGGGGGAGAGACCCAGTACTTC. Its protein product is CASSQRGGETQYF.

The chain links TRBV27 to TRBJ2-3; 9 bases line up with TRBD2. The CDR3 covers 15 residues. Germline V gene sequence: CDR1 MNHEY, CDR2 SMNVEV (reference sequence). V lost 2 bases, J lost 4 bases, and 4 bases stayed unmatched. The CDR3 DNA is TGTGCCAGCAGTTTAGCGGGGGGGCCGGCAGATACGCAGTATTTT. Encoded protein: CASSLAGGPADTQYF.

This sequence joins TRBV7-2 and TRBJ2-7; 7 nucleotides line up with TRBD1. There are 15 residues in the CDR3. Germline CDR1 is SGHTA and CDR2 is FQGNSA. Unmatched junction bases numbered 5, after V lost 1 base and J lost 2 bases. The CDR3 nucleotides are TGTGCCAGCAGCTTAGTGGGGACAGAGGCCTACGAGCAGTACTTC. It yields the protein CASSLVGTEAYEQYF. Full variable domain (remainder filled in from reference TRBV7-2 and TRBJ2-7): GAGVSQSPSNKVTEKGKDVELRCDPISGHTALYWYRQSLGQGLEFLIYFQGNSAPDKSGLPSDRFSAERTGGSVSTLTIQRTQQEDSAVYLCASSLVGTEAYEQYFGPGTRLTVT.

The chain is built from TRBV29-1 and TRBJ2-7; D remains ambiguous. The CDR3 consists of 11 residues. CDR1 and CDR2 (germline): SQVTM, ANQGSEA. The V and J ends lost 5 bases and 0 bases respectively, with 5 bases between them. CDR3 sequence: CSVLVSYEQYF. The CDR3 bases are TGCAGCGTTTTAGTCTCCTACGAGCAGTACTTC.

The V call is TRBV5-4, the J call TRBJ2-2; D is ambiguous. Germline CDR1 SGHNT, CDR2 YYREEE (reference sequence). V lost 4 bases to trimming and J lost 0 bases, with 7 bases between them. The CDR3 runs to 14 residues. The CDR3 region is CASSGSSNTGELFF. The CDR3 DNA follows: TGTGCCAGCAGCGGCTCCTCGAACACCGGGGAGCTGTTTTTT.

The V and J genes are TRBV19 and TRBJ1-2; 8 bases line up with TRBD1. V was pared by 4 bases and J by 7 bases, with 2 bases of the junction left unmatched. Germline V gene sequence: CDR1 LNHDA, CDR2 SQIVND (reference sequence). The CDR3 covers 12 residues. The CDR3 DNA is TGTGCCAGTAGTAGCACAGGGGGTGGCTACACCTTC. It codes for CASSSTGGGYTF.

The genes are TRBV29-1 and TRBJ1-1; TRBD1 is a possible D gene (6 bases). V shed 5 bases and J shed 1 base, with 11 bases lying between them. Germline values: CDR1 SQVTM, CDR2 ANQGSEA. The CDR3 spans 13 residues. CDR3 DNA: TGCAGCGTTTGGCAGGGGAAGAACACTGAAGCTTTCTTT. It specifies CSVWQGKNTEAFF.

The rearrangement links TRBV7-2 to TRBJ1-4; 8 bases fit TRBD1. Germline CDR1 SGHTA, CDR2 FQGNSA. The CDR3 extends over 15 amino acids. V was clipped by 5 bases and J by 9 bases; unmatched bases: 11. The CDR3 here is CASSPEDRGSQKLFF. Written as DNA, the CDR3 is TGTGCCAGCAGCCCCGAAGACAGGGGTTCACAAAAACTGTTTTTT.

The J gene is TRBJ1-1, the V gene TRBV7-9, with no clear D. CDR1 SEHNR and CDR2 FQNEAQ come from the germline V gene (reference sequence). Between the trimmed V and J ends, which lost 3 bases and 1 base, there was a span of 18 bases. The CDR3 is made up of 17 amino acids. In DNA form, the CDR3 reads TGTGCCAGCAGCTTTCCGTCGACGGAGAGGTCGAACACTGAAGCTTTCTTT. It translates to CASSFPSTERSNTEAFF.

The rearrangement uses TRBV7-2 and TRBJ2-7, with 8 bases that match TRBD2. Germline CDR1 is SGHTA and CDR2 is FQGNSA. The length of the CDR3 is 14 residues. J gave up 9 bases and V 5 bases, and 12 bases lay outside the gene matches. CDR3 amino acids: CASSRGGGPAGQYF. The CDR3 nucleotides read TGTGCCAGCAGCCGGGGGGGAGGCCCCGCGGGGCAGTACTTC.

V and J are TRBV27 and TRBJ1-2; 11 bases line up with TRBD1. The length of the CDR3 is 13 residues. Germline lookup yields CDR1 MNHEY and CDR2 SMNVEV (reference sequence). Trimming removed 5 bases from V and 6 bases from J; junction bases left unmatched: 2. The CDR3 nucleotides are TGTGCCAGCAGTCGGACAGGGGGCAATGGCTACACCTTC. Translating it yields CASSRTGGNGYTF.

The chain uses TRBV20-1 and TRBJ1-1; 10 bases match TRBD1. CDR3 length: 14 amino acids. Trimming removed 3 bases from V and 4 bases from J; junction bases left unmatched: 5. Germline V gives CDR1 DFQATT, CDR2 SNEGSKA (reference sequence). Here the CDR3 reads CSASRQGAGTEAFF. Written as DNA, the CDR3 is TGCAGTGCTAGTAGACAGGGGGCAGGCACTGAAGCTTTCTTT.

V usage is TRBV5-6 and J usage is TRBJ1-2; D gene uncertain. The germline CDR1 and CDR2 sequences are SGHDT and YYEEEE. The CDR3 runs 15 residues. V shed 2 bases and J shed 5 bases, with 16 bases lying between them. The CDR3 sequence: CASSFSGSTIYGYTF. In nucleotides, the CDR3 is TGTGCCAGCAGCTTTTCCGGGTCGACCATTTATGGCTACACCTTC.